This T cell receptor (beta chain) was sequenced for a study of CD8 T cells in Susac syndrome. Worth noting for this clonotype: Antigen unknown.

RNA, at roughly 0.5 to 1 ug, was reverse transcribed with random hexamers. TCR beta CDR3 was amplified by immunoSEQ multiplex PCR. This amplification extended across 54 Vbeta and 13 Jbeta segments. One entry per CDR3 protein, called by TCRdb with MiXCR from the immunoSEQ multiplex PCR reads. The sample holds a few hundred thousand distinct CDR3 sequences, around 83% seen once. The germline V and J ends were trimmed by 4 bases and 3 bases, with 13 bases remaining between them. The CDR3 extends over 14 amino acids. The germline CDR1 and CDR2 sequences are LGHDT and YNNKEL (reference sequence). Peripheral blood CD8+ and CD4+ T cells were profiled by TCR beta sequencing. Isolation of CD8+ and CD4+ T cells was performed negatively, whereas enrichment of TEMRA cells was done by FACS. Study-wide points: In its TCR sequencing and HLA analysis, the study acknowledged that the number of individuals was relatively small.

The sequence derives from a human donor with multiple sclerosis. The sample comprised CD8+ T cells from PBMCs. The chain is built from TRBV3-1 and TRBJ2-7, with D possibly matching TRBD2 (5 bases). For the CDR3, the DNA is TGTGCCAGCAGCCCAGATCCGGGGAGCTACGAGCAGTACTTC. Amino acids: CASSPDPGSYEQYF.